This TCR beta chain comes out of a study of Ad26.COV2.S vaccination and SARS-CoV-2 variants. Across the study: In the study, Ad26.COV2.S was injected intramuscularly once, or twice 56 days apart. Study observations and caveats: The analyses of TCR breadth and depth may have understated the size of total T cell responses. Breadth of non-spike TCRs did not differ between vaccinees and placebo recipients.

The germline gives CDR1 GTSNPN, CDR2 SVGIG (reference sequence). Trimming cost V 4 bases and J 9 bases, with 13 bases left between them. This CDR3 is 12 amino acids long. This clone was recorded once. Its specificity is not known. Sequenced by immunoSEQ multiplex PCR; TCRdb stores in-frame clones only, minus some. The table has under 550,000 clones, roughly 90% seen once. The treatment is: roughly 18 received Ad26.COV2.S at low or high dose, single or two shots; 5 received placebo; per-sample allocation not given. Sample collection was performed on day 63 after the first vaccine or placebo injection. The chain has TRBV30 and TRBJ2-1; maybe TRBD2 (5 bases). Material: peripheral blood, obtained in a trial of Ad26.COV2.S vaccine versus placebo. The clonotype originates from a person aged 18-60 years who received the Ad26.COV2.S COVID-19 vaccine or a placebo. CDR3 nucleotide sequence: TGTGCCTGGACTAGCTTGTTCGGTGAGCAGTTCTTC. Its protein product is CAWTSLFGEQFF.